This T cell receptor beta chain was sequenced for a study of Ad26.COV2.S vaccination and SARS-CoV-2 variants. Study-level information: Within the COV1001 Ad26.COV2.S trial arm, the donor was enrolled. The authors gave Ad26.COV2.S intramuscularly, either once or twice 56 days apart.

V was clipped by 6 bases and J by 5 bases, with 16 bases between them. CDR3 length equals 14 residues. Germline V gene sequence: CDR1 SNHLY, CDR2 FYNNEI. This table comes from immunoSEQ multiplex PCR, and its TCRdb copy is limited to in-frame clones, with some not included. In the table there are 300,000 to 500,000 clones, about 88% of which are singletons. The treatment here: over 15 received Ad26.COV2.S at low or high dose, single or two shots; 5 received placebo; per-sample allocation not given. All samples were drawn on day 63, counting from the first vaccine or placebo injection. The specimen was peripheral blood, collected in a trial of Ad26.COV2.S vaccine versus placebo. The V gene is TRBV2, the J gene TRBJ1-2, with TRBD1 as a possible D gene (6 bases). The sequence was obtained from a person aged 18-60 years who received the Ad26.COV2.S COVID-19 vaccine or a placebo. The CDR3, as DNA: TGTGCCAGCAGACCTAGGGGGACAACGTATGGCTACACCTTC. It specifies CASRPRGTTYGYTF.